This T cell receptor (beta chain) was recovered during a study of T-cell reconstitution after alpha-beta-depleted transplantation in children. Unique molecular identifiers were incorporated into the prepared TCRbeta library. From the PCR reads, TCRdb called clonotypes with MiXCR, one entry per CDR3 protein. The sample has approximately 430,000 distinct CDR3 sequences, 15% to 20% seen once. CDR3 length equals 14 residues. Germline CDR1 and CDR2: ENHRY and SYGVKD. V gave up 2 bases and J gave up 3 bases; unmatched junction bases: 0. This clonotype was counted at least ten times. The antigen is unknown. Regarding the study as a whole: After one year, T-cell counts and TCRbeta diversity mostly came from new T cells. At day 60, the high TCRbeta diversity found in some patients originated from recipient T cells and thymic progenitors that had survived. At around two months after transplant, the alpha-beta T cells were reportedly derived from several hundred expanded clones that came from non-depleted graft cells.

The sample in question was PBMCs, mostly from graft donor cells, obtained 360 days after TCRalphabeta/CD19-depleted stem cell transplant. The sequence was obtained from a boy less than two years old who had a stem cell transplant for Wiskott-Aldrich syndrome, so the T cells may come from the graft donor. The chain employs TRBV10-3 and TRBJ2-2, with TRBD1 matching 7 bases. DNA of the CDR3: TGTGCCATCAGTGAGGACAGGGACACCGGGGAGCTGTTTTTT. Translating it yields CAISEDRDTGELFF.